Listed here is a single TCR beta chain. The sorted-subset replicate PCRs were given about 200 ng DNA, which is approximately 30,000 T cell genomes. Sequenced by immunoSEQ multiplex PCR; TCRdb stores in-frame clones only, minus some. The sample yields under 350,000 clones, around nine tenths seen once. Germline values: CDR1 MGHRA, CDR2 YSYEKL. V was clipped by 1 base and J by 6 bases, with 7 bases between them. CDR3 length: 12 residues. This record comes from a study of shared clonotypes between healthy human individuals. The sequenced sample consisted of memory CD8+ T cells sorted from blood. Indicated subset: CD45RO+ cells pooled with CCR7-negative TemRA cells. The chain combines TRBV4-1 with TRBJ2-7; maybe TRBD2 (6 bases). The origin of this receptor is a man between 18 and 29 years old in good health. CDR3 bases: TGCGCCAGCAGCCAAGCGGGAGCCGAGCAGTACTTC. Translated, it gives CASSQAGAEQYF.